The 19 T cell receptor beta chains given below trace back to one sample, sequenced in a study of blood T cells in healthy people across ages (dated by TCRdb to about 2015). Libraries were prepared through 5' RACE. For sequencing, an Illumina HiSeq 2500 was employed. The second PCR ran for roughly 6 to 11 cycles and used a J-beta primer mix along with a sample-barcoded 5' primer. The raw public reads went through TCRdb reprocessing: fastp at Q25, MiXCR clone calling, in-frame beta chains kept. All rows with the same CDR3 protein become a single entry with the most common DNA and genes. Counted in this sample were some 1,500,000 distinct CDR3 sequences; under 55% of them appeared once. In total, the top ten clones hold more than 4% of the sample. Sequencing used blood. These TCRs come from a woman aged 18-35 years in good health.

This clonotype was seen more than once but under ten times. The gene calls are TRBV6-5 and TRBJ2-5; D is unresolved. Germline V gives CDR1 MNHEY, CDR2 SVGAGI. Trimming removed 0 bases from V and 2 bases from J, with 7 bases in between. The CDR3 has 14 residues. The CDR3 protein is CASSYSPEQETQYF. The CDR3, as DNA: TGTGCCAGCAGTTACTCCCCCGAGCAAGAGACCCAGTACTTC.

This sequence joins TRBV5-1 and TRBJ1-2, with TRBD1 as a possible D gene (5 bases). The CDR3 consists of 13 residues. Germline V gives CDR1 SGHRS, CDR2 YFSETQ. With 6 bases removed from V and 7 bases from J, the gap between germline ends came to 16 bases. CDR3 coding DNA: TGCGCCAGCACCTACCTAGGGAGGGGTGGCTACACCTTC. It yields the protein CASTYLGRGGYTF. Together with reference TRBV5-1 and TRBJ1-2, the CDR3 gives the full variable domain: KAGVTQTPRYLIKTRGQQVTLSCSPISGHRSVSWYQQTPGQGLQFLFEYFSETQRNKGNFPGRFSGRQFSNSRSEMNVSTLELGDSALYLCASTYLGRGGYTFGSGTRLTVV.

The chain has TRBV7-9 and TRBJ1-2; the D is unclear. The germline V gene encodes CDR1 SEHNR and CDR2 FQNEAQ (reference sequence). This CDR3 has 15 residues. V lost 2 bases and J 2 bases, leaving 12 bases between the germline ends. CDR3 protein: CASSLSNLGNYGYTF. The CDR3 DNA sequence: TGTGCCAGCAGCTTAAGTAATCTGGGGAACTATGGCTACACCTTC.

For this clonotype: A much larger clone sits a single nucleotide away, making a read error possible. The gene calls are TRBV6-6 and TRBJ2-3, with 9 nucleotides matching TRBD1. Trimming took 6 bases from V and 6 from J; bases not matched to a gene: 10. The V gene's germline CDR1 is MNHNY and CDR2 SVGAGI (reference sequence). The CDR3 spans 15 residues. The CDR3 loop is CASRYRQGEVDTQYF. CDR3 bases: TGTGCCAGCAGGTACCGACAGGGGGAAGTCGATACGCAGTATTTT.

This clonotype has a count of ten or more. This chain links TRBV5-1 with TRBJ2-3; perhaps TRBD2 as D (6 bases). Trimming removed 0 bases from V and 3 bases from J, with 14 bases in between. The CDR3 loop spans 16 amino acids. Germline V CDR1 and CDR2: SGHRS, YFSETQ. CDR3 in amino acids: CASSLVVAVSTDTQYF. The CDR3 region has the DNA TGCGCCAGCAGCTTGGTAGTAGCGGTATCTACAGATACGCAGTATTTT.

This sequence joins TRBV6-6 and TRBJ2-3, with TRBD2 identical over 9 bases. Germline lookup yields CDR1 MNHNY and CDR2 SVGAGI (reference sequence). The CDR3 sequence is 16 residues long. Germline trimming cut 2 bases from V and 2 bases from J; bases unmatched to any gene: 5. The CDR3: CASSYETSGNTDTQYF. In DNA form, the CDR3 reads TGTGCCAGCAGTTACGAGACTAGCGGAAACACAGATACGCAGTATTTT.

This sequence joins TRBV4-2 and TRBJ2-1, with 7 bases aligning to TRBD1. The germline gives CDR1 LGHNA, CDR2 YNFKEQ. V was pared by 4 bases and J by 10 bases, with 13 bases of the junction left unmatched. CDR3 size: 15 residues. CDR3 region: CASSRPGQSMGEQFF. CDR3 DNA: TGTGCCAGCAGCCGCCCGGGACAGAGTATGGGGGAGCAGTTCTTC.

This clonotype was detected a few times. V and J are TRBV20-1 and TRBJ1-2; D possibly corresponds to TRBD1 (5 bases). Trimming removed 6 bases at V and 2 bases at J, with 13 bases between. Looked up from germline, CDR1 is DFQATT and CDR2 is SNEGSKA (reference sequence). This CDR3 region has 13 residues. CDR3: CSARPGLNYGYTF. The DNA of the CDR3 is TGCAGTGCAAGACCGGGACTGAACTATGGCTACACCTTC.

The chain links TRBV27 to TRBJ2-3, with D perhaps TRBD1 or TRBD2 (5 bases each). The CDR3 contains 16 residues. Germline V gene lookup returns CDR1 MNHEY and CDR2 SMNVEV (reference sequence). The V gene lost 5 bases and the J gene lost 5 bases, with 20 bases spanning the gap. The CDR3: CASSPLGTSFGDTQYF. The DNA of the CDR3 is TGTGCCAGCAGTCCCCTGGGGACGTCCTTTGGAGATACGCAGTATTTT.

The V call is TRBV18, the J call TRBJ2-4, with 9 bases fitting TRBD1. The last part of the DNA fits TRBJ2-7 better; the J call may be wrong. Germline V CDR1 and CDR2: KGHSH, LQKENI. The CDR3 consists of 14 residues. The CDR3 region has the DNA TGTGCCAGCTCACCCACAGGGGGCCGGTACGAGCAGTACTTC. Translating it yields CASSPTGGRYEQYF.

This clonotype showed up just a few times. CDR3 nucleotide sequence: TGCAGTGCTAGACAGAGTAGCAATCAGCCCCAGCATTTT. Protein: CSARQSSNQPQHF. The gene calls are TRBV20-1 and TRBJ1-5; D gene ambiguous. Germline lookup yields CDR1 DFQATT and CDR2 SNEGSKA (reference sequence). The CDR3 extends over 13 amino acids. Trimming removed 2 bases at V and 0 bases at J, with 5 bases between.

The CDR3 bases are TGTGCCAGCAGTGATCCCTTACAGGGACTAGACTATGGCTACACCTTC. Translated: CASSDPLQGLDYGYTF. V gene TRBV25-1 combines with J gene TRBJ1-2, with D tentatively TRBD1 (6 bases). The CDR3 is made up of 16 amino acids. V lost 3 bases to trimming and J lost 3 bases, with 17 bases between them. In germline, CDR1 is MGHDK, CDR2 SYGVNS.

The CDR3 DNA sequence: TGCGCCACTGGGGAGGGAAGGAACACTGAAGCTTTCTTT. It specifies CATGEGRNTEAFF. The V gene is TRBV5-1, the J gene TRBJ1-1; D is undetermined. Germline assignment: CDR1 SGHRS and CDR2 YFSETQ. The V gene lost 9 bases and the J gene lost 1 base, with 13 bases spanning the gap. The CDR3 has 13 amino acids.

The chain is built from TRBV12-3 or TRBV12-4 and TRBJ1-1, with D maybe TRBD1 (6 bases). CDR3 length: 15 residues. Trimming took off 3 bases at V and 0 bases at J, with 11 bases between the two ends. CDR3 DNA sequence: TGTGCCAGCAGTTTTTGGGGACACCTGAACACTGAAGCTTTCTTT. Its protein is CASSFWGHLNTEAFF.

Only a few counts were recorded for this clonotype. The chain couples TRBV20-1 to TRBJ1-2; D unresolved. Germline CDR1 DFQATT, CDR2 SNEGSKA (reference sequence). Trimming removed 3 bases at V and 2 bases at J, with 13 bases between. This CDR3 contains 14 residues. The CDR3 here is CSARATGANYGYTF. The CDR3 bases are TGCAGTGCTAGGGCCACGGGCGCCAACTATGGCTACACCTTC.

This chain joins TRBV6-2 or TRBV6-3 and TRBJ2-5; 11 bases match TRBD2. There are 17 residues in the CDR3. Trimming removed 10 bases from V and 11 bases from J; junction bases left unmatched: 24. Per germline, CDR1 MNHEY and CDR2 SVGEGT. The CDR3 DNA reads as TGTGCCATCCAAGGGACTAGCGGAGGTCCCTCCTGCAATGAGCAGTACTTC. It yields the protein CAIQGTSGGPSCNEQYF.

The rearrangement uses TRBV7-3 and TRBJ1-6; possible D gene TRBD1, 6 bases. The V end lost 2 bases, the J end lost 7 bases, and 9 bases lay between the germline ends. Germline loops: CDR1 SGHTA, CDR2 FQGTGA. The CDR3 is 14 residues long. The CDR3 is CASSLGGPNSPLHF. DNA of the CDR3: TGTGCCAGCAGCTTAGGGGGCCCGAATTCACCCCTCCACTTT.

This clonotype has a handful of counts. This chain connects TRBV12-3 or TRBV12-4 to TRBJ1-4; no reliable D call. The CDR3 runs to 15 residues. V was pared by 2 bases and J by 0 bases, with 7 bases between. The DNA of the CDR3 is TGTGCCAGCAGTTTACAAGCAGCAACTAATGAAAAACTGTTTTTT. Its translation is CASSLQAATNEKLFF.

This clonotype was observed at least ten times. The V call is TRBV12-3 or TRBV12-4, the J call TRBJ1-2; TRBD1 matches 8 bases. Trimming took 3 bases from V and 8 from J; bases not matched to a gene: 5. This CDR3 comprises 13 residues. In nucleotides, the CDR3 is TGTGCCAGCAGTTTTGACAGGGGACGGGGCTACACCTTC. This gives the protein CASSFDRGRGYTF.